The clone carrying this T cell receptor beta chain was counted a single time. The treatment was: preoperative locoregional IRX-2 cytokine immunotherapy. These data originate in a study of preoperative IRX-2 immunotherapy in early breast cancer. V lost 4 bases, J lost 3 bases, and 8 bases stayed unmatched. CDR3 size: 17 residues. The germline gives CDR1 SGHKS, CDR2 YYEKEE (reference sequence). Libraries were prepared by immunoSEQ multiplex PCR; TCRdb keeps only in-frame clonotypes and omits some of them. The sample consists of 25,000 to 30,000 clones, 90% of them appearing once. Sample collection was performed from a patient treated with IRX-2 immunotherapy. The clonotype originates from a human donor with breast cancer. This chain links TRBV5-5 with TRBJ1-3; 12 bases are a match to TRBD1. CDR3 region: CASSPRDRGQFGNTIYF. CDR3 in DNA: TGTGCCAGCAGCCCACGGGACAGGGGGCAATTTGGAAACACCATATATTTT.